These 15 T cell receptor beta chains share one sample of origin, sequenced in a study of CD8 T cells in ankylosing spondylitis. TCRdb re-called the 5' RACE reads with MiXCR, one entry per CDR3 protein. The sample records over 150,000 distinct CDR3 sequences, over 10% being singletons. Sequenced: blood, either unsorted or a sorted T cell fraction (not recorded which). These receptors came from a male donor with ankylosing spondylitis or in good health (not recorded which).

This clonotype was recorded at least ten times. The chain joins TRBV12-3 or TRBV12-4 to TRBJ2-5, with TRBD1 matching 7 bases. The CDR3 consists of 12 residues. Trimming took 5 bases from V and 7 from J; bases not matched to a gene: 4. CDR3 protein: CASSPQGVTQYF. DNA of the CDR3: TGTGCCAGCAGTCCGCAGGGGGTGACCCAGTACTTC.

The J gene is TRBJ1-1, the V gene TRBV20-1, with D maybe TRBD1 (6 bases). V lost 6 bases and J lost 3, with 14 bases in between. Germline V CDR1 and CDR2: DFQATT, SNEGSKA (reference sequence). The length of the CDR3 is 13 residues. The DNA for the CDR3 is TGCAGTGCCTTCCAACAGGGCTACACTGAAGCTTTCTTT. Amino acids: CSAFQQGYTEAFF.

This clonotype was seen only a few times. This chain connects TRBV20-1 to TRBJ2-2, with D maybe TRBD2 (6 bases). CDR1 and CDR2 from the germline V gene are DFQATT and SNEGSKA (reference sequence). V lost 0 bases and J 5 bases, leaving 13 bases between the germline ends. The CDR3 spans 15 residues. The CDR3 sequence is CSARDVRGGTGELFF. The CDR3 nucleotides read TGCAGTGCTAGAGACGTACGCGGAGGGACCGGGGAGCTGTTTTTT.

The chain has TRBV12-3 or TRBV12-4 and TRBJ2-7, with D maybe TRBD1 (6 bases). V shed 6 bases and J shed 9 bases, with 21 bases lying between them. The CDR3 spans 14 residues. The CDR3 bases are TGTGCCAGCAGCCTCCCCGGGACATCGGAAAGGCAGTACTTC. Amino acids: CASSLPGTSERQYF.

The V call is TRBV19, the J call TRBJ2-3; perhaps TRBD1 as D (7 bases). This CDR3 spans 16 amino acids. V was clipped by 3 bases and J by 4 bases, with 17 bases between them. Germline CDR1 reads LNHDA; CDR2 reads SQIVND (reference sequence). As DNA, the CDR3 is TGTGCCAGTAGTATTACCCAGCAGGGGGGTTCAGATACGCAGTATTTT. Amino acid sequence: CASSITQQGGSDTQYF.

This clonotype was counted only a few times. This chain uses TRBV9 with TRBJ2-7; 12 bases are shared with TRBD2. The germline CDR1 and CDR2 sequences are SGDLS and YYNGEE. V lost 3 bases to trimming and J lost 7 bases; unmatched junction nucleotides: 8. The CDR3 covers 15 residues. The CDR3: CASSGLTSGSSEQYF. As DNA, the CDR3 is TGTGCCAGCAGCGGACTGACTAGCGGGAGCAGTGAGCAGTACTTC.

The chain carries TRBV5-6 and TRBJ2-7, with D unclear. Germline CDR1 is SGHDT and CDR2 is YYEEEE. The CDR3 loop spans 14 amino acids. Trimming cost V 2 bases and J 1 base, with 10 bases left between them. The chain's CDR3 is CASSLSTVSYEQYF. DNA of the CDR3: TGTGCCAGCAGCTTAAGCACAGTTTCCTACGAGCAGTACTTC.

This clonotype was counted a few times. The chain recombines TRBV6-5 with TRBJ2-5; 11 bases fit TRBD2. Germline loops: CDR1 MNHEY, CDR2 SVGAGI. This CDR3 spans 15 amino acids. J was trimmed by 4 bases and V by 4 bases; bases with no gene match: 5. This chain's CDR3 is CASSLTSGTTETQYF. The CDR3 DNA reads TGTGCCAGCAGTTTGACTAGCGGGACAACAGAGACCCAGTACTTC.

This clonotype occurred many times. The J gene is TRBJ2-3, the V gene TRBV10-3; 8 bases align to TRBD2. Losses at the gene ends were 8 bases for V and 5 bases for J; bases not matched to a gene: 6. Germline-derived CDR1 and CDR2 are ENHRY and SYGVKD. The CDR3 is made up of 13 amino acids. The CDR3 nucleotides are TGTGCCATCTTCCGGGGGGGCCTAGATACGCAGTATTTT. Protein sequence: CAIFRGGLDTQYF.

The chain recombines TRBV12-3 or TRBV12-4 with TRBJ2-7; possible D gene TRBD2, 5 bases. The CDR3 is made up of 16 amino acids. The V end was cut by 5 bases, the J end by 0 bases, with 17 bases between. In DNA, the CDR3 is TGTGCCAGCAGTCCTTCCCCCCCGGGGTACTCCTACGAGCAGTACTTC. It is translated as CASSPSPPGYSYEQYF.

This clonotype appeared a few times. The chain joins TRBV4-1 to TRBJ1-6; no firm D call. CDR3 size: 15 residues. The V end was cut by 0 bases, the J end by 9 bases, with 12 bases between. Germline V gene data show CDR1 as MGHRA and CDR2 as YSYEKL. The CDR3 here is CASSQEDMGISPLHF. In nucleotides, the CDR3 is TGCGCCAGCAGCCAAGAGGATATGGGGATTTCACCCCTCCACTTT.

This clonotype was seen at least ten times. The genes are TRBV12-5 and TRBJ2-7; no reliable D call. This CDR3 is 13 amino acids long. Trimming pared 10 bases from V and 3 bases from J, leaving 16 bases between. Germline-derived CDR1 and CDR2 are LGHNT and FRNRAP. The CDR3 DNA follows: TGTGCTACTTCATTTGACACTCTCTACGAGCAGTACTTC. It specifies CATSFDTLYEQYF.

This clonotype was seen a handful of times. V gene TRBV11-2 combines with J gene TRBJ2-1; D is tentatively TRBD1 or TRBD2 (5 bases each). The CDR3 is 17 residues long. The V end was cut by 1 base, the J end by 0 bases, with 13 bases between. From germline, CDR1 is SGHAT and CDR2 FQNNGV. The CDR3 coding sequence is TGTGCCAGCAGCTTAGGAGGGGCGTTTAGCTCCTACAATGAGCAGTTCTTC. Residues: CASSLGGAFSSYNEQFF.

The chain combines TRBV5-1 with TRBJ2-5, with D unclear. Germline V gene data show CDR1 as SGHRS and CDR2 as YFSETQ. V dropped 0 bases and J dropped 5 bases, with 8 bases sitting between them. This CDR3 region has 13 residues. In DNA form, the CDR3 reads TGCGCCAGCAGCTTGGTCCCTGATGAGACCCAGTACTTC. Translating gives CASSLVPDETQYF.

The rearrangement uses TRBV3-1 and TRBJ2-3; the D gene is possibly TRBD1 (9 bases). The CDR3 runs to 17 residues. Germline CDR1 reads LGHDT; CDR2 reads YNNKEL (reference sequence). The V and J ends lost 4 bases and 2 bases respectively, with 19 bases between them. DNA for the CDR3: TGTGCCAGCAGCCCCACAGGGGGCGGGGGGCCCACAGATACGCAGTATTTT. The encoded protein is CASSPTGGGGPTDTQYF.